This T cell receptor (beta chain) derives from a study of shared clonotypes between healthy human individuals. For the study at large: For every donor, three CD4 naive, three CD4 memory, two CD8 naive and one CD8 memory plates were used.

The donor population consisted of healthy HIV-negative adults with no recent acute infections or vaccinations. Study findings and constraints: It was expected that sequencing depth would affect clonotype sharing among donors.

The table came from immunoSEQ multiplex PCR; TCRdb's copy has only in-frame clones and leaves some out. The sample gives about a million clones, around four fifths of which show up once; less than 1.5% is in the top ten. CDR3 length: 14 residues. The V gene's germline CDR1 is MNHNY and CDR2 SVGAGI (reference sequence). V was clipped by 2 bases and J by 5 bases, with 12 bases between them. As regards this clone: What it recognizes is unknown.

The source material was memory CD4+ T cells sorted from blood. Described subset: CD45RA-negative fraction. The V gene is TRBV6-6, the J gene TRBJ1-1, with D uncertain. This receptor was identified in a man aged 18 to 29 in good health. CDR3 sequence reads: CASSYPPDETEAFF. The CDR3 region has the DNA TGTGCCAGCAGTTACCCCCCGGACGAAACTGAAGCTTTCTTT.